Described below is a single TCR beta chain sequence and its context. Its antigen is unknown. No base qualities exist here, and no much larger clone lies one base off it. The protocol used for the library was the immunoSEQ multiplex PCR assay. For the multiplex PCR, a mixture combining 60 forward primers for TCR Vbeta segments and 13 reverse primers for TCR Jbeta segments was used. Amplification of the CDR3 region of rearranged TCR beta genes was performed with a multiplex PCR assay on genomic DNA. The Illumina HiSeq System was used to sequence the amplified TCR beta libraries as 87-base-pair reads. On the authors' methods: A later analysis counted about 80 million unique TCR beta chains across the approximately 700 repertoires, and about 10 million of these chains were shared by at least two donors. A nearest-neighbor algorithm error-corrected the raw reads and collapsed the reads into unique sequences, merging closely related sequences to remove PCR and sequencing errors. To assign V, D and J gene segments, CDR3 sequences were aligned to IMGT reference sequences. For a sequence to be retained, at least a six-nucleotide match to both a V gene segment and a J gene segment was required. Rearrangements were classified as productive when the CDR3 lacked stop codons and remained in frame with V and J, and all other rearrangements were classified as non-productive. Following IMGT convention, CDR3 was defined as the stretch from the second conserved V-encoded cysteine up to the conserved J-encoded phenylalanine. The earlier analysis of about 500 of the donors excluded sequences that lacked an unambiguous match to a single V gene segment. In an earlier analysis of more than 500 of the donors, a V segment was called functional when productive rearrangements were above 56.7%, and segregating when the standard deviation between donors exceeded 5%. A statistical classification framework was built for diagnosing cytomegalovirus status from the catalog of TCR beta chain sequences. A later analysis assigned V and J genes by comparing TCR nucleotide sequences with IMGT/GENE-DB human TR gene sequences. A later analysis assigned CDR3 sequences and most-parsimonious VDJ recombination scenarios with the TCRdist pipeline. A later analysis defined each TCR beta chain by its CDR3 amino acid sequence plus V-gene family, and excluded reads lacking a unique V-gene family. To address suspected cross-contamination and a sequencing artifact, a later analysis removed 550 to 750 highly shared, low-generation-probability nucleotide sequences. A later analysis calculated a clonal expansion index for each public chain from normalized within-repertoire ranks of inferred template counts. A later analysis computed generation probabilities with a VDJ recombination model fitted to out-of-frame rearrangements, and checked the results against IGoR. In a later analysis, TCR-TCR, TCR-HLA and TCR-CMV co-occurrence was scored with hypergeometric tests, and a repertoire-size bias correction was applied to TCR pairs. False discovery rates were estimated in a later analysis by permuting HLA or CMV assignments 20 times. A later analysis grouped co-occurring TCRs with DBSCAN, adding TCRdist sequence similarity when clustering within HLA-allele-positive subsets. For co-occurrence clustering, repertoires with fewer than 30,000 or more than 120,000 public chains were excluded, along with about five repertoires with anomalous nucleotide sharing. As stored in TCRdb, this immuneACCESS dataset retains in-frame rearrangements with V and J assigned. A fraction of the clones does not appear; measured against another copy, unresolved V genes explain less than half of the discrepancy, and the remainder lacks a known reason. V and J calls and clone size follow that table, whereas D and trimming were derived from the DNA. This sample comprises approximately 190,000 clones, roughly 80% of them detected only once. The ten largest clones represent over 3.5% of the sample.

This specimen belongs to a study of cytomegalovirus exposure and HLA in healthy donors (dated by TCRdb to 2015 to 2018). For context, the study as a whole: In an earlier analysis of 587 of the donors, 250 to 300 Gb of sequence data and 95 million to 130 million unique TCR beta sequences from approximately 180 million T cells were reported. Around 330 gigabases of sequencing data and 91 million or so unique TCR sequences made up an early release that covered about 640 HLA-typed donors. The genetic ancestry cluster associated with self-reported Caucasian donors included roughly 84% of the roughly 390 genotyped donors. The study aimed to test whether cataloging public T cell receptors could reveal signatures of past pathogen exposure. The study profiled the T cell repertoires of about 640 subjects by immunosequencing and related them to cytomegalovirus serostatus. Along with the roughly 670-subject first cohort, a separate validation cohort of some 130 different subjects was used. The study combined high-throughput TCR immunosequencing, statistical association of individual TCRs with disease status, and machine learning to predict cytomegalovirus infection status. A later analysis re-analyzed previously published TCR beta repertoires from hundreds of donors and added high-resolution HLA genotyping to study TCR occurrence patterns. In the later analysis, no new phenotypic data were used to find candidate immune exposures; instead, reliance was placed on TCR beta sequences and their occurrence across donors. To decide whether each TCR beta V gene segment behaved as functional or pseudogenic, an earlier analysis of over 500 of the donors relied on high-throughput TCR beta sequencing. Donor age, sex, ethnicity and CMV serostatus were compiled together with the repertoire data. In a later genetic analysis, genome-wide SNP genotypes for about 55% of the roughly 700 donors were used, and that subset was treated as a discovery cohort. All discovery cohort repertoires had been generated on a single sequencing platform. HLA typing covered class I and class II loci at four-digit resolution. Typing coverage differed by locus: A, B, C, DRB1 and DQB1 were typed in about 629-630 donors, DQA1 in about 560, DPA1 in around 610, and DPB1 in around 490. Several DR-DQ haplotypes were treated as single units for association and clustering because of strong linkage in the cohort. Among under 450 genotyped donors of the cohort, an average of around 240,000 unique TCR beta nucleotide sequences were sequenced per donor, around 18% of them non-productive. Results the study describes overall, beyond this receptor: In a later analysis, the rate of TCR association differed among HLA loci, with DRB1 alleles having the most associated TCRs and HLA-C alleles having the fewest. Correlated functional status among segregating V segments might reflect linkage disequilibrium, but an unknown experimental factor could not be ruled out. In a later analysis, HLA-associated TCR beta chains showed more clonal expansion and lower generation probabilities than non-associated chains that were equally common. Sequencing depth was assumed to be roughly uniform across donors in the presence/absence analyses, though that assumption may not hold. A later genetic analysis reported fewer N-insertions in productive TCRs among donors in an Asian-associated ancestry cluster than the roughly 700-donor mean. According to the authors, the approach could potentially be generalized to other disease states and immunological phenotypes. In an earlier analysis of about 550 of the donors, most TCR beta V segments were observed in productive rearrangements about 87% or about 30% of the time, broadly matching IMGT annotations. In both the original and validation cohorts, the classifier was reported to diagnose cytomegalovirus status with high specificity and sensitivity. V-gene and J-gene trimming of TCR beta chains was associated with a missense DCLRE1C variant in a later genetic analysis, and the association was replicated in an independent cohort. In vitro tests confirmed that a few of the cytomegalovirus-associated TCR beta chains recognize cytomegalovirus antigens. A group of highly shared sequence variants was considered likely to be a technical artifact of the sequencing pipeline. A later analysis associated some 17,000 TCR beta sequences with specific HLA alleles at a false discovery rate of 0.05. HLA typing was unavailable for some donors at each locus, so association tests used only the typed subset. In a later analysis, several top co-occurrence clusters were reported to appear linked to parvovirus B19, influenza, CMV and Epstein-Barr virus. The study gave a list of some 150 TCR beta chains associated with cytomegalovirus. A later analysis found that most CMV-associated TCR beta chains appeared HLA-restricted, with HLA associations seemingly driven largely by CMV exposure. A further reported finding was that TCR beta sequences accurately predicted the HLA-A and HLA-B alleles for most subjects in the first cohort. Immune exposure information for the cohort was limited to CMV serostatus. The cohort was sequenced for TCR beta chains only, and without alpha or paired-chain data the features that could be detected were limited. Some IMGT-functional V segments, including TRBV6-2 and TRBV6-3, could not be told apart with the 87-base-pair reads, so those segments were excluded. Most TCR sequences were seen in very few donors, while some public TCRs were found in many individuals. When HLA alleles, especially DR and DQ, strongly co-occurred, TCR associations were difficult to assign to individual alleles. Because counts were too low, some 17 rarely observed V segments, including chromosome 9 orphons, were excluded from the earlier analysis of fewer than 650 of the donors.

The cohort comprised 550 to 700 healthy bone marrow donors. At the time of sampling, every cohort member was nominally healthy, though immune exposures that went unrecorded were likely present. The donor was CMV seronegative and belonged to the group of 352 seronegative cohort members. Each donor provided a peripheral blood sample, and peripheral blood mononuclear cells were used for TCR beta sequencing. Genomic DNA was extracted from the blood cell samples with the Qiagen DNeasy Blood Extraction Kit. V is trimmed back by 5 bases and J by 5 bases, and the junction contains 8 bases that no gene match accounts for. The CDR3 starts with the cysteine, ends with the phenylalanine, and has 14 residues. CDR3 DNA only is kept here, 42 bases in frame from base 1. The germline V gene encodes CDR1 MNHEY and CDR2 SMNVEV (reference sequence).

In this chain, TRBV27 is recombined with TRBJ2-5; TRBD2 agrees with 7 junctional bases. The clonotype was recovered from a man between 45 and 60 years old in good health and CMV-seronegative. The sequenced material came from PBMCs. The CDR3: CASSARLAGETQYF. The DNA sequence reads TGTGCCAGCAGTGCCCGACTAGCTGGGGAGACCCAGTACTTC.